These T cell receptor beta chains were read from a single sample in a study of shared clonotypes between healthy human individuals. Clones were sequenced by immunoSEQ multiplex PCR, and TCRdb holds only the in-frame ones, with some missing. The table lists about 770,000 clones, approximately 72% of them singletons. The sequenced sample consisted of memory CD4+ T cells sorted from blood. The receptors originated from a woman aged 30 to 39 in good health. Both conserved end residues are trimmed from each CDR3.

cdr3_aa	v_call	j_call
ASSDGAEEQF	TRBV25-1	TRBJ2-1
ASSVRSSGSYSTDTQY	TRBV9	TRBJ2-3
ASSFLASGRSYEQY	TRBV13	TRBJ2-7
ASSLVAGGLAKNIQY	TRBV7-2	TRBJ2-4
ASSELGRAGVYADTQY	TRBV25-1	TRBJ2-3
ASSGRAGVGYEQY	TRBV28	TRBJ2-7
ASSVGESGDTQY	TRBV25-1	TRBJ2-3
ASSLQETQY	TRBV5-4	TRBJ2-5
ASSPLPGVFEQF	TRBV27	TRBJ2-1
ASSLSGAGRETQY	TRBV27	TRBJ2-5
ASSLSGTADTEAF	TRBV5-1	TRBJ1-1
ASSSSGEQF	TRBV6-5	TRBJ2-1
SVVGGLNTEAF	TRBV29-1	TRBJ1-1
ASSSSNTGTGRETQY	TRBV19	TRBJ2-5
ASSSSGDTQY	TRBV7-2	TRBJ2-3
ASSVRSGFRTDTQY	TRBV2	TRBJ2-3
ASSPHGGTYGYT	TRBV2	TRBJ1-2
ASSHPGASGRSNEQF	TRBV19	TRBJ2-1
ASSERGGANEAF	TRBV6-1	TRBJ1-1
ASSTQRLAGGSYEQY	TRBV14	TRBJ2-7
SVEKTGKETQY	TRBV29-1	TRBJ2-5
ASRRPGQAVGYT	TRBV4-1	TRBJ1-2